The TCR beta chain described here comes from a study of OX40 agonist ivuxolimab in advanced cancers. Study summary: One hepatocellular carcinoma and a couple of cutaneous melanoma patients partially responded. General study results and limits: A proportion of nonresponders additionally exhibited low normalized T-cell clonal expansion.

A note on this clone: Its antigen is not identified.

Germline V gives CDR1 SGHRS, CDR2 YFSETQ. V dropped 0 bases and J dropped 5; count of bases not matched to a gene: 7. CDR3 size: 15 residues. Enrollment shut out patients with autoimmune disease history or systemic immunosuppression. Sequencing used immunoSEQ multiplex PCR; TCRdb keeps in-frame clones, though not all of them. This repertoire shows around 83,000 clones, about 90% found once; its top ten account for about 4%. J is TRBJ2-7 and V is TRBV5-1, with 8 bases lining up with TRBD1. This receptor was identified in an adult with an advanced solid tumor such as melanoma, head and neck, liver or kidney cancer. The sample consisted of CD4+ or CD8+ T cells sorted from blood, taken in a trial of the OX40 agonist ivuxolimab. This CDR3 reads CASSLDPGTGNEQYF. The CDR3 DNA sequence: TGCGCCAGCAGCTTGGATCCCGGGACAGGCAACGAGCAGTACTTC.